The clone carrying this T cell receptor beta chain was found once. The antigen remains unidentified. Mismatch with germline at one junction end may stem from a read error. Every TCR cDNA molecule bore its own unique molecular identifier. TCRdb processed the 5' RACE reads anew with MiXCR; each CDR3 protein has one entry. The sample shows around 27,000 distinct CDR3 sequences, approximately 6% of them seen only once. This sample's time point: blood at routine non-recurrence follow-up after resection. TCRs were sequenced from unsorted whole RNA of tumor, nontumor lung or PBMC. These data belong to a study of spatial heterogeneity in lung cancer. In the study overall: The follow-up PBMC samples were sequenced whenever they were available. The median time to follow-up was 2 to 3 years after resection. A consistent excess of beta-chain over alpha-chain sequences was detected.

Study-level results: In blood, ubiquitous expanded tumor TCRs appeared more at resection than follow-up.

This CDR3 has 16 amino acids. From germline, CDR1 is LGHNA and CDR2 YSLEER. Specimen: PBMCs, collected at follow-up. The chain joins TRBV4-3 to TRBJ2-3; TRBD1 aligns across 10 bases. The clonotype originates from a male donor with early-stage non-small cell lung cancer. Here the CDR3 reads CANSQTGTGGTDTQYF. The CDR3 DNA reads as TGCGCCAACAGCCAGACCGGGACAGGGGGCACAGATACGCAGTATTTT.